The present entry profiles one T cell receptor beta chain with its context. Its specificity is unknown. The data were taken from a study of CXCR3-negative and CXCR3-positive naive CD8 T cells. Investigators sorted each CD8+ T cell subset in triplicate, taking around 330,000 cells each time. CDR1 and CDR2 (germline): DFQATT, SNEGSKA (reference sequence). The length of the CDR3 is 15 residues. The study made its TRB cDNA libraries by 5' RACE, adding UMI labels. TCRdb reprocessed the 5' RACE reads and keeps a single row for each CDR3 protein, giving no DNA. Its table lists under 150,000 distinct CDR3 sequences. Study results and caveats: Diversity was high in both naive subsets and much lower in memory cells. Compared with CXCR3-negative naive cells, CXCR3-positive naive cells showed more hydrophobic TRB CDR3s.

The sequence came from a human donor in good health. Some clones in this sample may be carry-over from other donors' samples. The chain links TRBV20-1 to TRBJ2-7; TCRdb gives TRBD1 as the D gene, but with no DNA this cannot be confirmed. The sequencing sample was made of naive CXCR3+ CD8+ T cells from blood. The subset is: CD45RO-CCR7+CD27+CD95- naive CD8+ T cells expressing CXCR3 (TNR3+). CDR3 loop: CSARSSDRAYYEQYF.